This T cell receptor (beta chain) was retrieved from a study of T cells in Graves' hyperthyroidism and ophthalmopathy. CDR1 is DFQATT and CDR2 is SNEGSKA in the germline V gene (reference sequence). The CDR3 runs 16 residues. Trimming took off 1 base at V and 7 bases at J, with 22 bases between the two ends. This clonotype came up many times. Amplification of TCR beta CDR3 regions used RNA as the template. TCR CDR3 underwent first-round RT-PCR with the HTBI primer set. Each CDR3 protein gets one entry after TCRdb re-called the multiplex PCR reads with MiXCR. The sample consists of around 340,000 distinct CDR3 sequences, around 13% of them appearing once.

The rearrangement uses TRBV20-1 and TRBJ2-5; TRBD2 might be the D (6 bases). The receptor was isolated from a woman in her twenties or thirties with Graves' hyperthyroidism. What was sequenced was blood. In DNA form, the CDR3 reads TGCAGTGCTAGAGGGGGGGAGTTGACCCCTCCGGGGACCCAGTACTTC. It codes for CSARGGELTPPGTQYF.